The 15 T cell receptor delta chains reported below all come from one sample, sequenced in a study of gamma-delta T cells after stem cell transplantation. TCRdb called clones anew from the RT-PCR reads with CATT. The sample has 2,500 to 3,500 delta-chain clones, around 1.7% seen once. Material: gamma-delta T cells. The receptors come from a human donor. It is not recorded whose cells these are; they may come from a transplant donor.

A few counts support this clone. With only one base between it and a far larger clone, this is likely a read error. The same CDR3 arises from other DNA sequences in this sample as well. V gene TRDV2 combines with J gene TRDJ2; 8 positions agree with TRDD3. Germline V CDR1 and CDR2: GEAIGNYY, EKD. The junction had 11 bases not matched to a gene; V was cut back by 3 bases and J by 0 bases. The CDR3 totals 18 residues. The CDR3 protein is CACDSVLGDTTLTAQLFF. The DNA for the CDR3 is TGTGCCTGTGACTCCGTACTAGGGGATACAACTTTGACAGCACAACTCTTCTTT.

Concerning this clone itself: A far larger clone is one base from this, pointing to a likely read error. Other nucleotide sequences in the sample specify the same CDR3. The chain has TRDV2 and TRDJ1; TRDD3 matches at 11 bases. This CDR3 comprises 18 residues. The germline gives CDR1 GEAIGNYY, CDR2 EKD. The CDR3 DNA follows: TGTGCCTGCGACAGTGTACTGGGGGATAAGGGGGACACCGATAAACTCATCTTT. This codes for CACDSVLGDKGDTDKLIF.

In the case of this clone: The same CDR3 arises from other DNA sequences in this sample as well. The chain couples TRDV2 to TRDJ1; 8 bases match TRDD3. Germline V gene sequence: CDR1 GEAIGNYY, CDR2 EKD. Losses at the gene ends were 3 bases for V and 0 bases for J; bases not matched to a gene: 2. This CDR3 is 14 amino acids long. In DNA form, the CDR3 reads TGTGCCTGTGACCGACTGGGGGACACCGATAAACTCATCTTT. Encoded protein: CACDRLGDTDKLIF.

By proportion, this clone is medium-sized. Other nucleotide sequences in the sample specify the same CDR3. The CDR3 nucleotides read TGTGCCTGTGACACGGTACTGGGGGAAAGCTCCTGGGACACCCGACAGATGTTTTTC. Translated: CACDTVLGESSWDTRQMFF. The gene calls are TRDV2 and TRDJ3; 9 bases match TRDD3. The CDR3 covers 19 residues. Germline trimming cut 1 base from V and 0 bases from J; bases unmatched to any gene: 6. Germline loops: CDR1 GEAIGNYY, CDR2 EKD.

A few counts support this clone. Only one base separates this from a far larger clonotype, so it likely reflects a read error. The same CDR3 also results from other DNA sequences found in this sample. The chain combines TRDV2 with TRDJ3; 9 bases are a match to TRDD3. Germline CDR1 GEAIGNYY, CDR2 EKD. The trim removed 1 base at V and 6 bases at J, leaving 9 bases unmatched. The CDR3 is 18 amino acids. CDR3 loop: CACDTILGDTADTRQMFF. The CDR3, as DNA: TGTGCCTGTGACACGATACTGGGGGACACGGCGGACACCCGACAGATGTTTTTC.

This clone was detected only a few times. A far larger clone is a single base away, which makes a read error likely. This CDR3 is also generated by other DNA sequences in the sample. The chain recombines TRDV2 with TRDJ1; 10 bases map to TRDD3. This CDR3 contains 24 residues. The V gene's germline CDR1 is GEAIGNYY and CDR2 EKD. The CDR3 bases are TGTGCCTGTGACAGCCTCCTGGGGGATAGGGGGGGGATACAGGGCGAAAGGTACACCGATAAACTCATCTTC. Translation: CACDSLLGDRGGIQGERYTDKLIF.

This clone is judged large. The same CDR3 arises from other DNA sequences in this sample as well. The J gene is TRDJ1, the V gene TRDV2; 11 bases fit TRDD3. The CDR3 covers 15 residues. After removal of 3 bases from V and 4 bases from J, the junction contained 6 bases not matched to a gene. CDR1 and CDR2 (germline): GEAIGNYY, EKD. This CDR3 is CACDLLGDKSDKLIF. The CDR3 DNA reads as TGTGCCTGTGACCTACTGGGGGATAAGAGCGATAAACTCATCTTT.

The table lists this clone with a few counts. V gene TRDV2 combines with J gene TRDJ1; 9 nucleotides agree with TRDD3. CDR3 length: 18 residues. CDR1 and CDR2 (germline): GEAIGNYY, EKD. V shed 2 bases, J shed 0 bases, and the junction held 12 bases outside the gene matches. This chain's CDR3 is CACDILLGDLLNTDKLIF. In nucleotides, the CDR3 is TGTGCCTGTGACATTCTACTGGGGGACCTTCTTAACACCGATAAACTCATCTTT.

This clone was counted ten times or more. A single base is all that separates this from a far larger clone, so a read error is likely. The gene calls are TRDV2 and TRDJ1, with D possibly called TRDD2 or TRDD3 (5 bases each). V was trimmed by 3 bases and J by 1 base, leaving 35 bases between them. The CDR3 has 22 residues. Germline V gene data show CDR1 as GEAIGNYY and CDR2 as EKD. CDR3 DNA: TGTGCCTGTGACCCGCTTCCAAATCTGCTGGGTCGAACCCTTGGGAGCACCGATAAACTCATCTTT. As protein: CACDPLPNLLGRTLGSTDKLIF.

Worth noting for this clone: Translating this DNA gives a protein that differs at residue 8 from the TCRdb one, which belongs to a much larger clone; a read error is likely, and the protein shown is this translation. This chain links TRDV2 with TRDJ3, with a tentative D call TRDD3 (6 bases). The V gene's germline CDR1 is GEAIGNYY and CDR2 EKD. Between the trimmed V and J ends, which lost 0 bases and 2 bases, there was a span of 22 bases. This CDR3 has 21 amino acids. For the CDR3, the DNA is TGTGCCTGTGACACCGCGGAGAAAGGGAGGGATAACCCCTGGGACACCCGACAGATGTTTTTC. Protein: CACDTAEKGRDNPWDTRQMFF.

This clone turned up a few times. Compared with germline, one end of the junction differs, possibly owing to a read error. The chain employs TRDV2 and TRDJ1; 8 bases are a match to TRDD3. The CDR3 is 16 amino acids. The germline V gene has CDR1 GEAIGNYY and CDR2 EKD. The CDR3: CACGTMAGGPTDKPIF. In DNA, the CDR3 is TGTGCCTGTGGCACAATGGCTGGGGGACCCACCGATAAACCCATCTTT.

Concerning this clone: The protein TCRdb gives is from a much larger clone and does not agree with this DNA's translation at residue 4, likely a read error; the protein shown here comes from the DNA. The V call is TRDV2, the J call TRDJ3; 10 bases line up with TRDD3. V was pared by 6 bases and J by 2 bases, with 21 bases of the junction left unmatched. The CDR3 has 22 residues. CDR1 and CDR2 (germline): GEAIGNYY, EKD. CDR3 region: CACYTVLGSGGYSPWDTRQMFF. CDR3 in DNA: TGTGCCTGTTATACAGTACTTGGTAGTGGGGGATACTCCCCCTGGGACACCCGACAGATGTTTTTC.

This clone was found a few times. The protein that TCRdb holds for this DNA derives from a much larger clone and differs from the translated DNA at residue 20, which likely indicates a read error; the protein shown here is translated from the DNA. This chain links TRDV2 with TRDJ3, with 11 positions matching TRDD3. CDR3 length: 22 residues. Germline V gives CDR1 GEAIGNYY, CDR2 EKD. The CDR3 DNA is TGTGCCTGTGACACCGTGGGGGATACGCCAGGGCTCTTCTCCTGGGACACCCGACAGGTGTTTTTC. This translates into CACDTVGDTPGLFSWDTRQVFF.

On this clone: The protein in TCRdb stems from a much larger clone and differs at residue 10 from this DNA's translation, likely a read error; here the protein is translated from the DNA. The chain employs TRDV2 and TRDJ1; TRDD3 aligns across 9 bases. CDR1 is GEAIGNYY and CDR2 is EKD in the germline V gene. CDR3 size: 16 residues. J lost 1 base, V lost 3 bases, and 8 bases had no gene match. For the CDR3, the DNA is TGTGCCTGTGACTTACTGGGGGACTTCAGCACCGATAAACTCATCTTT. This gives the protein CACDLLGDFSTDKLIF.

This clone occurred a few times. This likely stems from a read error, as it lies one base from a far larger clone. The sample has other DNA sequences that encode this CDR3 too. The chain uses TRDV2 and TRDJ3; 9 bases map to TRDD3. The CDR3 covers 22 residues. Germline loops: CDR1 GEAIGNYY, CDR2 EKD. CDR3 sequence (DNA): TGTGCTTGTGACCATCCACCTCTGGGGGATTCCCCAAGTCCCTGGGACACCCGACAGATGTTTTTC. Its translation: CACDHPPLGDSPSPWDTRQMFF.